This TCR beta chain came from a study of T cell responses to AZD1222 COVID-19 vaccine. Whole-study findings and limits: In all cases, repertoires were sampled only after the peak T cell response. Possibly, clonal diversity was underestimated; donors were largely white British and included more females. An increase in Spike-specific TCR breadth and depth was observed after two AZD1222 doses. Nearly half of the spike-specific TCRs reportedly recognize variant regions that carry no mutations.

Turning to this clone: What it binds is not known.

Germline CDR1 and CDR2: SGHTA and FQGTGA. V lost 5 bases to trimming and J lost 1 base, with 8 bases between them. The CDR3 consists of 13 residues. This table comes from immunoSEQ multiplex PCR, and its TCRdb copy is limited to in-frame clones, with some not included. The sample has about 110,000 clones; around 80% are singletons. The chain is built from TRBV7-3 and TRBJ1-1; the D is unclear. The sample consisted of peripheral blood, taken on day 0 of AZD1222 vaccination. This TCR derives from an adult in good health. The CDR3 loop is CASSQQTNTEAFF. The DNA of the CDR3 is TGTGCCAGCAGCCAACAGACGAACACTGAAGCTTTCTTT. Using reference TRBV7-3 and TRBJ1-1 for the parts outside the CDR3, the full variable domain is GAGVSQTPSNKVTEKGKYVELRCDPISGHTALYWYRQSLGQGPEFLIYFQGTGAADDSGLPNDRFFAVRPEGSVSTLKIQRTERGDSAVYLCASSQQTNTEAFFGQGTRLTVV.